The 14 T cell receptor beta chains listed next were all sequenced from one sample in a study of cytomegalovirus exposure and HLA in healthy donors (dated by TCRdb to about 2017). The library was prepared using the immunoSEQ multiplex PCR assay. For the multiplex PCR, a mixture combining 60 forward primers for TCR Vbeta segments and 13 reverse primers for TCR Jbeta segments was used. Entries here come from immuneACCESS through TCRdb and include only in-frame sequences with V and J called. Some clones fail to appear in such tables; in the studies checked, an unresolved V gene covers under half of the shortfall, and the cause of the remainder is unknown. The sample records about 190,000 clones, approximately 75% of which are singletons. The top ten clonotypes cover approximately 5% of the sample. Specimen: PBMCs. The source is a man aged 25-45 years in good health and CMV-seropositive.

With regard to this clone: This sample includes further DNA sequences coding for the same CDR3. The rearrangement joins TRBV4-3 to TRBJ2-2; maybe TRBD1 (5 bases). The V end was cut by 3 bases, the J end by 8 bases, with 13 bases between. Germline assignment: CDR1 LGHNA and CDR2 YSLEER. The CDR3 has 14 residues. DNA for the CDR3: TGCGCCAGCAGCCATGGTACAGGATCAGGGGAGCTGTTTTTT. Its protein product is CASSHGTGSGELFF.

In nucleotides, the CDR3 is TGTGCCAGCAGCCCCTCCCCCGATTCGGCTGAAGCTTTCTTT. It translates to CASSPSPDSAEAFF. The chain links TRBV7-2 to TRBJ1-1; no firm D call. This CDR3 region has 14 residues. V lost 5 bases and J 6 bases, leaving 16 bases between the germline ends. Germline-derived CDR1 and CDR2 are SGHTA and FQGNSA.

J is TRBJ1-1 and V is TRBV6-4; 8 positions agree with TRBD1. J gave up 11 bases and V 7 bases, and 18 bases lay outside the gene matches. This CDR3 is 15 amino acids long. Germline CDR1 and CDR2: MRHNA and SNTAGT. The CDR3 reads CASTTDPPGQDMAFF. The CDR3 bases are TGTGCCAGCACCACGGACCCCCCGGGACAGGATATGGCTTTCTTT.

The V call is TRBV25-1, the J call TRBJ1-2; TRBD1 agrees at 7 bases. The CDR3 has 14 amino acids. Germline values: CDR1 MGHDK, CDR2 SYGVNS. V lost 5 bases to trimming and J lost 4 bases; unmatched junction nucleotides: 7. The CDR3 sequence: CASSPRQGVYGYTF. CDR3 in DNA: TGTGCCAGCAGTCCCCGACAGGGTGTCTATGGCTACACCTTC.

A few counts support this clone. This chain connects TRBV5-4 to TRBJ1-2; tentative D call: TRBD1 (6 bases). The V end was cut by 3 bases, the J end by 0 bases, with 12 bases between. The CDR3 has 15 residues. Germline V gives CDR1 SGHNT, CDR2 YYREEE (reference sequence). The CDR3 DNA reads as TGTGCCAGCAGCTCACCACAGGGCTCTAACTATGGCTACACCTTC. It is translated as CASSSPQGSNYGYTF.

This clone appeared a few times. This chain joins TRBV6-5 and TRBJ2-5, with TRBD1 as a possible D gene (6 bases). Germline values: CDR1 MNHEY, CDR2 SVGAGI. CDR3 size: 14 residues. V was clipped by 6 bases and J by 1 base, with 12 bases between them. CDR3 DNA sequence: TGTGCCAGCAGCCGGAGGACAGTCCAAGAGACCCAGTACTTC. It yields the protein CASSRRTVQETQYF.

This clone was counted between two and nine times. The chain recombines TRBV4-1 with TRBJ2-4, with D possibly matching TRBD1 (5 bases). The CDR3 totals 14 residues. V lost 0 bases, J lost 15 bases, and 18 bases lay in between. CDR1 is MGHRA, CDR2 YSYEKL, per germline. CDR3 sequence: CASSQEGRSTHPYF. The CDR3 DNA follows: TGCGCCAGCAGCCAAGAGGGGCGCTCAACGCATCCGTACTTC.

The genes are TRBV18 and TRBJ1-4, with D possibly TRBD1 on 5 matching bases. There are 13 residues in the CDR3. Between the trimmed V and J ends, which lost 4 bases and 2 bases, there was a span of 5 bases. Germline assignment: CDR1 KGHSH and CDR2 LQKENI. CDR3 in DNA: TGTGCCAGCTCACGGGGCACTAATGAAAAACTGTTTTTT. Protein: CASSRGTNEKLFF.

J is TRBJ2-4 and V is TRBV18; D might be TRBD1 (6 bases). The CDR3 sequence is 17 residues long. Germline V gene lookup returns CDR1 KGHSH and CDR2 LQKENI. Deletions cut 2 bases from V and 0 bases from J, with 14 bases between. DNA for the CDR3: TGTGCCAGCTCACCAGCAGGGGCAATGGTAGCCAAAAACATTCAGTACTTC. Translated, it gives CASSPAGAMVAKNIQYF.

In DNA, the CDR3 is TGTGCCAGCAGTTTATCCGGGACAGGGTTGGAGGGCAATCAGCCCCAGCATTTT. This gives the protein CASSLSGTGLEGNQPQHF. The chain couples TRBV27 to TRBJ1-5, with 9 bases lining up with TRBD1. With V trimmed by 0 bases and J by 2 bases, 8 bases remained unmatched. The CDR3 length is 18 residues. In germline, CDR1 is MNHEY, CDR2 SMNVEV (reference sequence).

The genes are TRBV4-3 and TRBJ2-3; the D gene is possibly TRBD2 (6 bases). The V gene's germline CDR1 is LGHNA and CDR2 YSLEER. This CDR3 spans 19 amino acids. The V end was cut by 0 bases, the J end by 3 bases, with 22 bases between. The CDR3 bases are TGCGCCAGCAGCCAAGATCTCGGGGAGGTTTTTACTGGAACAGATACGCAGTATTTT. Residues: CASSQDLGEVFTGTDTQYF.

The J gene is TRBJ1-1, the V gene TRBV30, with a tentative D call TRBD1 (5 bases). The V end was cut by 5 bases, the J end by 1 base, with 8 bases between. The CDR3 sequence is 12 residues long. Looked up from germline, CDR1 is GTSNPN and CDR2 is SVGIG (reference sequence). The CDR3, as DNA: TGTGCCTGGGGACACCCGAACACTGAAGCTTTCTTT. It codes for CAWGHPNTEAFF.

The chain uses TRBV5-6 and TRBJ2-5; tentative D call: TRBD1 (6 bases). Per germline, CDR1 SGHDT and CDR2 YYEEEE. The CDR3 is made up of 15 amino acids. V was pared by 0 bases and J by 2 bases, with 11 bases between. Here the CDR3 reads CASSLGGRVQETQYF. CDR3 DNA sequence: TGTGCCAGCAGCTTGGGGGGGCGGGTACAAGAGACCCAGTACTTC.

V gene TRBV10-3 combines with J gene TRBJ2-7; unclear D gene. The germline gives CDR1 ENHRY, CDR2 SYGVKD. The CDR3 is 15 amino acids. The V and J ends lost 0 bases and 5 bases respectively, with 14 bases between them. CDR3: CAISESTAAKHEQYF. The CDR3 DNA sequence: TGTGCCATCAGTGAGTCAACGGCAGCGAAACACGAGCAGTACTTC.